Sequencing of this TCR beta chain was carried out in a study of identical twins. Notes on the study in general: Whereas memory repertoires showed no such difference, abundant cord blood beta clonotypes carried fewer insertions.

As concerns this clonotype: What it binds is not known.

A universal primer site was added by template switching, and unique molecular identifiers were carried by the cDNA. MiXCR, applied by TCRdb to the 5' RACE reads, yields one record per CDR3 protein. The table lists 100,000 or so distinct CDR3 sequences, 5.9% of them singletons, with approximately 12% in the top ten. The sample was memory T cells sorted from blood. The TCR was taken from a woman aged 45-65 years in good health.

The CDR3 nucleotides are TGTGCCAGCAGCAGGATACGGGGGGCGAAGGGCACAGATACGCAGTATTTT. This codes for CASSRIRGAKGTDTQYF. J is TRBJ2-3 and V is TRBV5-6, with a tentative D call TRBD2 (7 bases). The CDR3 covers 17 residues. Trimming removed 4 bases at V and 1 base at J, with 19 bases between. CDR1 is SGHDT and CDR2 is YYEEEE in the germline V gene.